These T cell receptor beta chains were read from a single sample in a study of patients and donors after allogeneic stem cell transplantation. TCRdb independently ran MiXCR on the RT-PCR reads; one entry per CDR3 protein. The sample includes around 150,000 distinct CDR3 sequences, about two fifths of them seen just once. The sample taken for sequencing was blood, either unsorted or a sorted T cell fraction (not recorded which). Receptors were obtained from a human donor who was either an allogeneic HSCT recipient or a stem cell or donor lymphocyte infusion donor (not recorded which). It is not recorded whose cells these are; they may come from a transplant donor. Each CDR3 is given with its conserved first and last residue. Fields, in order: D gene, clone size, J gene, V gene, CDR3 protein, CDR3 DNA. The D gene is left open where the match is weak. Expanded clones get a size class; other rows say once, few or many, or leave the size out.

D gene: TRBD1
clone size: NA
J gene: TRBJ1-6
V gene: TRBV28
CDR3 protein: CASGQALINSPLHF
CDR3 DNA: TGTGCCAGCGGACAGGCCCTGATTAATTCACCCCTCCACTTT

D gene: NA
clone size: NA
J gene: TRBJ2-3
V gene: TRBV5-1
CDR3 protein: CASSFEDKLTDTQYF
CDR3 DNA: TGCGCCAGCAGCTTCGAGGACAAACTCACAGATACGCAGTATTTT

D gene: NA
clone size: NA
J gene: TRBJ1-5
V gene: TRBV20-1
CDR3 protein: CSARGTGHQPQHF
CDR3 DNA: TGCAGTGCTAGAGGAACAGGTCATCAGCCCCAGCATTTT

D gene: NA
clone size: few
J gene: TRBJ1-3
V gene: TRBV9
CDR3 protein: CASSVEAAAGGNTIYF
CDR3 DNA: TGTGCCAGCAGCGTAGAGGCAGCCGCGGGGGGAAACACCATATATTTT

D gene: TRBD2
clone size: once
J gene: TRBJ2-3
V gene: TRBV11-2
CDR3 protein: CASRHIAGVEYF
CDR3 DNA: TGTGCCAGCAGACATATAGCGGGGGTCGAGTATTTT

D gene: NA
clone size: NA
J gene: TRBJ1-3
V gene: TRBV12-3/TRBV12-4
CDR3 protein: CASRTNGNTIYF
CDR3 DNA: TGTGCCAGCAGGACTAATGGAAACACCATATATTTT

D gene: NA
clone size: NA
J gene: TRBJ1-6
V gene: TRBV12-3/TRBV12-4
CDR3 protein: CASSRRTVYNSPLHF
CDR3 DNA: TGTGCCAGCAGTAGACGGACCGTTTATAATTCACCCCTCCACTTT

D gene: NA
clone size: NA
J gene: TRBJ1-4
V gene: TRBV27
CDR3 protein: CASSRRFLNEKLFF
CDR3 DNA: TGTGCCAGCAGCCGTCGGTTTCTTAATGAAAAACTGTTTTTT

D gene: NA
clone size: NA
J gene: TRBJ2-1
V gene: TRBV2
CDR3 protein: CASRAQQSYNEQFF
CDR3 DNA: TGTGCCAGCAGAGCCCAGCAGTCCTACAATGAGCAGTTCTTC

D gene: NA
clone size: NA
J gene: TRBJ1-2
V gene: TRBV12-3/TRBV12-4
CDR3 protein: CASVTSRGSGYTF
CDR3 DNA: TGTGCCAGCGTCACTTCAAGGGGCAGCGGCTACACCTTC

D gene: NA
clone size: NA
J gene: TRBJ2-1
V gene: TRBV9
CDR3 protein: CASSVAPLGHNEQFF
CDR3 DNA: TGTGCCAGCAGCGTAGCTCCCTTGGGTCACAATGAGCAGTTCTTC

D gene: TRBD1
clone size: few
J gene: TRBJ2-5
V gene: TRBV7-9
CDR3 protein: CASSLGQGPETQYF
CDR3 DNA: TGTGCCAGCAGCTTAGGACAGGGGCCAGAGACCCAGTACTTC

D gene: NA
clone size: few
J gene: TRBJ1-4
V gene: TRBV28
CDR3 protein: CASSFVRVNEKLFF
CDR3 DNA: TGTGCCAGCAGTTTCGTCAGGGTAAATGAAAAACTGTTTTTT

D gene: NA
clone size: few
J gene: TRBJ1-1
V gene: TRBV29-1
CDR3 protein: CSVEAGTGTEAFF
CDR3 DNA: TGCAGCGTTGAAGCCGGGACCGGGACTGAAGCTTTCTTT

D gene: NA
clone size: NA
J gene: TRBJ1-5
V gene: TRBV12-3/TRBV12-4
CDR3 protein: CASSLEGHPDQPQHF
CDR3 DNA: TGTGCCAGCAGTTTAGAGGGGCACCCGGATCAGCCCCAGCATTTT

D gene: NA
clone size: few
J gene: TRBJ2-2
V gene: TRBV28
CDR3 protein: CASVPLGGAGIFNTGELFF
CDR3 DNA: TGTGCCAGCGTCCCCTTAGGGGGAGCGGGGATATTTAACACCGGGGAGCTGTTTTTT

D gene: TRBD1
clone size: many
J gene: TRBJ1-2
V gene: TRBV4-2
CDR3 protein: CASSRGIPGQGGGYTF
CDR3 DNA: TGTGCCAGCAGCCGAGGAATACCGGGACAGGGGGGCGGCTACACCTTC

D gene: TRBD1
clone size: few
J gene: TRBJ2-1
V gene: TRBV24-1
CDR3 protein: CATSAWTGSSYNEQFF
CDR3 DNA: TGTGCCACCAGTGCCTGGACAGGGAGCTCCTACAATGAGCAGTTCTTC

D gene: NA
clone size: NA
J gene: TRBJ1-6
V gene: TRBV7-3
CDR3 protein: CASSLMQHNSPLHF
CDR3 DNA: TGTGCCAGCAGCTTAATGCAGCATAATTCACCCCTCCACTTT

D gene: TRBD1
clone size: once
J gene: TRBJ2-5
V gene: TRBV10-3
CDR3 protein: CAISGPGTGIEEETQYF
CDR3 DNA: TGTGCCATCAGTGGCCCCGGGACAGGGATTGAGGAAGAGACCCAGTACTTC

D gene: NA
clone size: NA
J gene: TRBJ2-7
V gene: TRBV7-9
CDR3 protein: CAGVSEGQQYF
CDR3 DNA: TGTGCCGGCGTCTCAGAAGGTCAGCAGTACTTC

D gene: NA
clone size: NA
J gene: TRBJ1-1
V gene: TRBV7-2
CDR3 protein: CASSLRSGVLNTEAFF
CDR3 DNA: TGTGCCAGCAGCTTAAGGTCAGGGGTTTTGAACACTGAAGCTTTCTTT

D gene: NA
clone size: NA
J gene: TRBJ1-6
V gene: TRBV28
CDR3 protein: CASGETWVGSPLHF
CDR3 DNA: TGTGCCAGCGGAGAGACCTGGGTGGGATCACCCCTCCACTTT

D gene: TRBD1
clone size: NA
J gene: TRBJ1-5
V gene: TRBV20-1
CDR3 protein: CSARDRRDGSNQPQHF
CDR3 DNA: TGCAGTGCTAGGGACAGGAGGGACGGTAGCAATCAGCCCCAGCATTTT

D gene: TRBD1
clone size: few
J gene: TRBJ1-2
V gene: TRBV10-3
CDR3 protein: CAISEKQGGPNYGYTF
CDR3 DNA: TGTGCCATCAGTGAGAAACAGGGGGGACCTAACTATGGCTACACCTTC

D gene: NA
clone size: NA
J gene: TRBJ1-5
V gene: TRBV12-3/TRBV12-4
CDR3 protein: CASAGGQGLAGNQPQHF
CDR3 DNA: TGTGCCAGCGCTGGGGGGCAGGGGCTGGCTGGCAATCAGCCCCAGCATTTT

D gene: NA
clone size: NA
J gene: TRBJ1-5
V gene: TRBV28
CDR3 protein: CASSFWGNQPQHF
CDR3 DNA: TGTGCCAGCAGTTTTTGGGGCAATCAGCCCCAGCATTTT

D gene: NA
clone size: few
J gene: TRBJ1-2
V gene: TRBV7-2
CDR3 protein: CASSLGGAVYYGYTF
CDR3 DNA: TGTGCCAGCAGCCTGGGAGGGGCAGTGTACTATGGCTACACCTTC

D gene: NA
clone size: few
J gene: TRBJ2-1
V gene: TRBV20-1
CDR3 protein: CSARDWSDEQFF
CDR3 DNA: TGCAGTGCTAGAGATTGGAGTGACGAGCAGTTCTTC

D gene: NA
clone size: NA
J gene: TRBJ1-2
V gene: TRBV5-6
CDR3 protein: CASSRGPYNYGYTF
CDR3 DNA: TGTGCCAGCAGCCGTGGACCTTATAACTATGGCTACACCTTC

D gene: NA
clone size: once
J gene: TRBJ2-7
V gene: TRBV12-3/TRBV12-4
CDR3 protein: CASSPGTGTYEQYF
CDR3 DNA: TGTGCCAGCAGTCCCGGGACGGGTACCTACGAGCAGTACTTC

D gene: NA
clone size: NA
J gene: TRBJ1-4
V gene: TRBV5-1
CDR3 protein: CASSVVPKEKLFF
CDR3 DNA: TGCGCCAGCAGCGTTGTACCCAAGGAAAAACTGTTTTTT

D gene: NA
clone size: NA
J gene: TRBJ2-2
V gene: TRBV11-3
CDR3 protein: CASSPSDPDESGELFF
CDR3 DNA: TGTGCCAGCAGCCCTTCTGACCCGGATGAATCCGGGGAGCTGTTTTTT

D gene: NA
clone size: few
J gene: TRBJ1-5
V gene: TRBV24-1
CDR3 protein: CATSEAATQPQHF
CDR3 DNA: TGTGCCACCAGTGAGGCCGCCACTCAGCCCCAGCATTTT

D gene: NA
clone size: few
J gene: TRBJ1-1
V gene: TRBV6-1
CDR3 protein: CASSEQGVNTEAFF
CDR3 DNA: TGTGCCAGCAGTGAGCAGGGAGTTAACACTGAAGCTTTCTTT

D gene: NA
clone size: few
J gene: TRBJ2-1
V gene: TRBV5-6
CDR3 protein: CASSRDAGGDNEQFF
CDR3 DNA: TGTGCCAGCAGCAGGGACGCCGGGGGTGACAATGAGCAGTTCTTC

D gene: NA
clone size: many
J gene: TRBJ1-1
V gene: TRBV24-1
CDR3 protein: CATSDLAGGAFF
CDR3 DNA: TGTGCCACCAGTGATTTGGCGGGGGGAGCTTTCTTT

D gene: NA
clone size: NA
J gene: TRBJ1-1
V gene: TRBV12-3/TRBV12-4
CDR3 protein: CASSLGDLNTEAFF
CDR3 DNA: TGTGCCAGCAGTTTGGGGGACTTGAACACTGAAGCTTTCTTT

D gene: NA
clone size: few
J gene: TRBJ1-1
V gene: TRBV29-1
CDR3 protein: CSVGSGTQEAFF
CDR3 DNA: TGCAGCGTTGGATCCGGGACTCAGGAGGCTTTCTTT

D gene: TRBD2
clone size: NA
J gene: TRBJ2-1
V gene: TRBV5-6
CDR3 protein: CASSLPSGGMNEQFF
CDR3 DNA: TGTGCCAGCAGCCTCCCTAGCGGGGGGATGAATGAGCAGTTCTTC

D gene: NA
clone size: NA
J gene: TRBJ2-2
V gene: TRBV10-2
CDR3 protein: CASSELIGAGELFF
CDR3 DNA: TGCGCCAGCAGTGAGCTAATCGGGGCCGGGGAGCTGTTTTTT

D gene: NA
clone size: NA
J gene: TRBJ1-5
V gene: TRBV7-2
CDR3 protein: CASSPKTSNQPQHF
CDR3 DNA: TGTGCCAGCAGCCCTAAGACAAGCAATCAGCCCCAGCATTTT

D gene: NA
clone size: many
J gene: TRBJ1-1
V gene: TRBV20-1
CDR3 protein: CSAPPVDNLNTEAFF
CDR3 DNA: TGCAGTGCTCCGCCAGTCGACAATTTGAACACTGAAGCTTTCTTT

D gene: NA
clone size: NA
J gene: TRBJ1-1
V gene: TRBV29-1
CDR3 protein: CSVERGAGEAFF
CDR3 DNA: TGCAGCGTTGAAAGAGGGGCCGGGGAAGCTTTCTTT

D gene: NA
clone size: once
J gene: TRBJ1-3
V gene: TRBV12-3/TRBV12-4
CDR3 protein: CASRPGGSGNTIYF
CDR3 DNA: TGTGCCAGCAGGCCGGGGGGCTCTGGAAACACCATATATTTT